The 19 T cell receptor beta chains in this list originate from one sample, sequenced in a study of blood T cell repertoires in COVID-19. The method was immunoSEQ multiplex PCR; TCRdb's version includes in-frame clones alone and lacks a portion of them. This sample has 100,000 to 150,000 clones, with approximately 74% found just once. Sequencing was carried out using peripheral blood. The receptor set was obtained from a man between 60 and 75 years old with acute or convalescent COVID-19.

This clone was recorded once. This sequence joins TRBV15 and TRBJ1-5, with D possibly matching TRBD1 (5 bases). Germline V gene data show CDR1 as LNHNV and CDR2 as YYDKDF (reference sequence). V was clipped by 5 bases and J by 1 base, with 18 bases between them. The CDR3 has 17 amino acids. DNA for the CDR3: TGTGCCACCAGCCCTTATAGCGGAAGGGGAAGCAATCAGCCCCAGCATTTT. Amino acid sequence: CATSPYSGRGSNQPQHF.

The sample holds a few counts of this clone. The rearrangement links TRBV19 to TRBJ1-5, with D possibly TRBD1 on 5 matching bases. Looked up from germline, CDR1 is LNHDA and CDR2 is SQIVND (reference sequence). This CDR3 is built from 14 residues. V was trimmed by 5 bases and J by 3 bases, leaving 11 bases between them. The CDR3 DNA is TGTGCCAGTAGTCCCCAGGGCTCCAATCAGCCCCAGCATTTT. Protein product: CASSPQGSNQPQHF.

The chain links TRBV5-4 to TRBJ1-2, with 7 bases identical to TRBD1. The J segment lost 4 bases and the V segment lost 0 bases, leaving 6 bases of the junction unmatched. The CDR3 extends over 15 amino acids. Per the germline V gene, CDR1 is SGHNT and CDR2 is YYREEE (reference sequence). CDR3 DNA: TGTGCCAGCAGCTTGGCCTCCGAGGGGGCCTATGGCTACACCTTC. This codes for CASSLASEGAYGYTF.

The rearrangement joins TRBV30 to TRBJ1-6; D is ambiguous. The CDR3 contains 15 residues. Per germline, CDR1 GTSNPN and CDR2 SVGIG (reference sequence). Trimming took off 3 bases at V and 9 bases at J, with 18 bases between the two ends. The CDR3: CAWSVRSQRFSPLHF. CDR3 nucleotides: TGTGCCTGGAGCGTCCGGAGTCAAAGGTTTTCACCCCTCCACTTT.

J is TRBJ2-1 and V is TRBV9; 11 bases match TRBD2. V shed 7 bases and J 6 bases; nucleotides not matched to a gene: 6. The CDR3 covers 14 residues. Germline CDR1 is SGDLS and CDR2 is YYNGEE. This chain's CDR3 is CASGKLAGVNEQFF. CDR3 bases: TGTGCCAGCGGAAAACTAGCGGGGGTCAATGAGCAGTTCTTC.

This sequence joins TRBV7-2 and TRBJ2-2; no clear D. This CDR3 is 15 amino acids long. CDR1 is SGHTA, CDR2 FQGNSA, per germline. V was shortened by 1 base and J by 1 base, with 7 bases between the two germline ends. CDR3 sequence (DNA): TGTGCCAGCAGCTTAGTCACAGAGAACACCGGGGAGCTGTTTTTT. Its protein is CASSLVTENTGELFF.

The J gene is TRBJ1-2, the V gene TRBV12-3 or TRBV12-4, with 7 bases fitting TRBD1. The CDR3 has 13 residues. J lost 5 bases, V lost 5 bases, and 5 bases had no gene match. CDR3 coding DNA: TGTGCCAGCAGTACAGGGGTCGGTTATGGCTACACCTTC. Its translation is CASSTGVGYGYTF.

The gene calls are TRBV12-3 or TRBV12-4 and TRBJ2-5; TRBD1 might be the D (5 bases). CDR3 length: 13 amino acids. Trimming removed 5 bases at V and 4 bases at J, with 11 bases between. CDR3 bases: TGTGCCAGCAGTCGCCAGGGCCTAGAGACCCAGTACTTC. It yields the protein CASSRQGLETQYF.

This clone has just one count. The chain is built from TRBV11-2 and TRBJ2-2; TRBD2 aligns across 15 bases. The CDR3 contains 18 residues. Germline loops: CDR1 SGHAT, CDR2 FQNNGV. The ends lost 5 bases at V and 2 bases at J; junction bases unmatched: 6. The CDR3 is CASSPGLAGGLNTGELFF. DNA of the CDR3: TGTGCCAGCAGCCCGGGACTAGCGGGGGGTCTTAACACCGGGGAGCTGTTTTTT.

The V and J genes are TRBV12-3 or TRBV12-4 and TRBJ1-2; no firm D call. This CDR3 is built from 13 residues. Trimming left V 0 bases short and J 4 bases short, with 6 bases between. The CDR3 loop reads CASSLAGSYGYTF. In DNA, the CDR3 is TGTGCCAGCAGTTTAGCGGGGAGCTATGGCTACACCTTC.

CDR3 region: CASSQTILPYGTDTQYF. CDR3 nucleotides: TGTGCCAGCAGCCAAACAATCCTGCCATACGGCACAGATACGCAGTATTTT. V usage is TRBV14 and J usage is TRBJ2-3; D gene unclear. Germline CDR1 and CDR2: SGHDN and FVKESK. This CDR3 comprises 17 residues. Trimming removed 2 bases at V and 1 base at J, with 16 bases between.

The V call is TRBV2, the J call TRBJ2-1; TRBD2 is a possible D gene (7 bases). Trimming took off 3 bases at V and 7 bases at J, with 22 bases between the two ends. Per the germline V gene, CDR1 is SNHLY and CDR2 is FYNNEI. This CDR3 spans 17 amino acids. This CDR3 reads CASSDGPSGRGGNEQFF. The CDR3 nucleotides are TGTGCCAGCAGTGACGGGCCGTCGGGTAGGGGGGGTAATGAGCAGTTCTTC.

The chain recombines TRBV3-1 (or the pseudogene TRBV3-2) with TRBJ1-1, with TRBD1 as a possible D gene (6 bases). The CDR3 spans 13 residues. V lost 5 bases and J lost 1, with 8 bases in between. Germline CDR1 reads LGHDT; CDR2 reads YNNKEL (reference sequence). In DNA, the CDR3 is TGTGCCAGCAGCAACAGGGAGAACACTGAAGCTTTCTTT. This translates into CASSNRENTEAFF.

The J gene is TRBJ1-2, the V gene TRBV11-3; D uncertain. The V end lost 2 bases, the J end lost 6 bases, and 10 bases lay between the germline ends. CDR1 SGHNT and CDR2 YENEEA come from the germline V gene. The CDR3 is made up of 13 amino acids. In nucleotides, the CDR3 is TGTGCCAGCAGCTTATTGGCCCAGGATGGCTACACCTTC. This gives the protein CASSLLAQDGYTF.

This CDR3 reads CASSLGFTDYNEQFF. The CDR3 DNA is TGTGCCAGCAGCTTGGGGTTTACTGACTACAATGAGCAGTTCTTC. The chain joins TRBV5-5 to TRBJ2-1; D is unresolved. V lost 0 bases and J lost 3, with 10 bases in between. The CDR3 totals 15 residues. Germline assignment: CDR1 SGHKS and CDR2 YYEKEE (reference sequence).

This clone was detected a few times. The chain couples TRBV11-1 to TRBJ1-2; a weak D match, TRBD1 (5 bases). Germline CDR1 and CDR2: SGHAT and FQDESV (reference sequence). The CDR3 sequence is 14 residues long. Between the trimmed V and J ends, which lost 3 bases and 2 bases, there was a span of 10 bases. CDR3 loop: CASSFHQGNYGYTF. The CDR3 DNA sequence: TGTGCCAGCAGCTTTCATCAGGGAAACTATGGCTACACCTTC.

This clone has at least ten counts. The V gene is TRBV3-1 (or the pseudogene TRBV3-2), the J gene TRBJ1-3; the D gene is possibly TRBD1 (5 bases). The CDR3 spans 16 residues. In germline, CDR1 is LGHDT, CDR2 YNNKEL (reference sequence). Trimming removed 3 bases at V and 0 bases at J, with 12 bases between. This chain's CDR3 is CASSHRGHRSGNTIYF. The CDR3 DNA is TGTGCCAGCAGCCACCGCGGACACCGCTCTGGAAACACCATATATTTT.

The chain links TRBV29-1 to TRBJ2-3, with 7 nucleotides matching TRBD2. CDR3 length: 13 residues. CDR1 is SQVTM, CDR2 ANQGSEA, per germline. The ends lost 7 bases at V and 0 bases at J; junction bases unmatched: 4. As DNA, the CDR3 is TGCAGCGCAGACGGGAGGAGCACAGATACGCAGTATTTT. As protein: CSADGRSTDTQYF.

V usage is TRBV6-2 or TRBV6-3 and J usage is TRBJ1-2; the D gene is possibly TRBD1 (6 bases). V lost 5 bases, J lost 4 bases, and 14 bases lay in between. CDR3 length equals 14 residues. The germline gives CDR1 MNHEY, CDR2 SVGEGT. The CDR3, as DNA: TGTGCCAGCAGTCCAGGACAGAGGGCCTATGGCTACACCTTC. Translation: CASSPGQRAYGYTF.